The rows below give T cell receptor beta chains drawn from one sample of a study of cytomegalovirus exposure and HLA in healthy donors. Libraries were prepared by immunoSEQ multiplex PCR; TCRdb keeps only in-frame clonotypes and omits some of them. The sample shows under 65,000 clones, around 80% of them seen only once. Sequencing was done on a sample of PBMCs. These receptors all stem from a middle-aged man in good health and CMV-seronegative. Both conserved end residues are trimmed from each CDR3.

v_call: TRBV27; j_call: TRBJ2-3; cdr3_aa: ASSLEGPRGTDTQY
v_call: TRBV29-1; j_call: TRBJ2-3; cdr3_aa: SVTGTSGSTDTQY
v_call: TRBV5-8; j_call: TRBJ2-3; cdr3_aa: ASSYWTSGGRDTQY
v_call: TRBV14; j_call: TRBJ1-6; cdr3_aa: ASSQSLYSPLH
v_call: TRBV6-1; j_call: TRBJ2-2; cdr3_aa: ASSEGTSGGTGELF
v_call: TRBV5-1; j_call: TRBJ2-5; cdr3_aa: ASSRGGEAETQY
v_call: TRBV4-1; j_call: TRBJ1-4; cdr3_aa: ASSPPGWEKLF
v_call: TRBV19; j_call: TRBJ1-1; cdr3_aa: ASSMPGHTNTEAF
v_call: TRBV5-1; j_call: TRBJ1-6; cdr3_aa: ASSISGTGVGNSPLH
v_call: TRBV27; j_call: TRBJ1-1; cdr3_aa: ASSLHRGLGNTEAF